This T cell receptor beta chain stems from a study of response to subunit inactivated influenza vaccine. Points from the study as a whole: Authors suggested each seasonal flu vaccination may recruit only limited numbers of new T cells.

Germline CDR1 is MGHRA and CDR2 is YSYEKL. This CDR3 has 14 residues. Trimming cost V 0 bases and J 2 bases, with 7 bases left between them. A single record per CDR3 protein comes from TCRdb applying MiXCR to the RT-PCR reads. There are 300,000 to 350,000 distinct CDR3 sequences in the sample; roughly 22% occur only once, and 9% to 12% lies in the top ten. A few counts support this clonotype. Its antigen is unknown. This sequence originates from a man between 45 and 75 years old who received an inactivated influenza vaccine. The chain has TRBV4-1 and TRBJ1-2; D is undetermined. The material was PBMCs from blood, obtained less than 22 months after vaccination. CDR3 region: CASSQDLRNYGYTF. Written as DNA, the CDR3 is TGCGCCAGCAGCCAAGATCTCCGGAACTATGGCTACACCTTC.